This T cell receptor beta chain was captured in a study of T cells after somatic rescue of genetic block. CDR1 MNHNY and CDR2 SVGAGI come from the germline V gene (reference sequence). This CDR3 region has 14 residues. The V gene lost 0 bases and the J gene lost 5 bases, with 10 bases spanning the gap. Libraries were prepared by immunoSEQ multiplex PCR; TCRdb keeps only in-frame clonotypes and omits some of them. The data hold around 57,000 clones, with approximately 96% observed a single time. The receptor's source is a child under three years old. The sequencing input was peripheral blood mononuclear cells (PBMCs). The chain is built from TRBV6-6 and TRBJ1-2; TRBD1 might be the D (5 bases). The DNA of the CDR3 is TGTGCCAGCAGTTACTCGGGGGGAAGATATGGCTACACCTTC. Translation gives CASSYSGGRYGYTF.